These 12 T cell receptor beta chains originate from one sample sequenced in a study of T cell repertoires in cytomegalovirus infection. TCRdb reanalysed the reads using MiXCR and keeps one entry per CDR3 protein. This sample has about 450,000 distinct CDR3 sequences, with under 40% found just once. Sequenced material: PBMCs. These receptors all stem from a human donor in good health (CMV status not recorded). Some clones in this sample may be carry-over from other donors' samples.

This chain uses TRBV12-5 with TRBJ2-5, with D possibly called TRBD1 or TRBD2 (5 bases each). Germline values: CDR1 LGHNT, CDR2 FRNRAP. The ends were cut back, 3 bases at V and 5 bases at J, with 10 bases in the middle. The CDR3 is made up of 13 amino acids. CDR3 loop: CASGFGGAETQYF. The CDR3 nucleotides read TGTGCTAGTGGTTTTGGGGGAGCGGAGACCCAGTACTTC.

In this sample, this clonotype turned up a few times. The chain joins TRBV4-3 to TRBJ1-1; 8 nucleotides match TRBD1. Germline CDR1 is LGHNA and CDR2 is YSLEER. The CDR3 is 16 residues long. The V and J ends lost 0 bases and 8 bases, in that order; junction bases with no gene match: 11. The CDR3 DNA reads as TGCGCCAGCAGCCAAGAATTGGGGTTCAGGGGGCACGAAGCTTTCTTT. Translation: CASSQELGFRGHEAFF.

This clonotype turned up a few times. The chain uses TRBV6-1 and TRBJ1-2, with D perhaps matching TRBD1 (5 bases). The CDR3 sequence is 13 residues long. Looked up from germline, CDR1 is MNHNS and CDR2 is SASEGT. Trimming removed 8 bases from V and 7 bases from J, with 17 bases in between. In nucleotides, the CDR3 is TGTGCCAGCGTTGGCCAGGGAGGGTTTGGCTACACCTTC. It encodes CASVGQGGFGYTF.

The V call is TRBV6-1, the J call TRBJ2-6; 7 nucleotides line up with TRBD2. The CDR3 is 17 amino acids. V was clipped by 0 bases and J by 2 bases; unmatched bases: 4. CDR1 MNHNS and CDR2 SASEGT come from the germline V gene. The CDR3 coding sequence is TGTGCCAGCAGTGAAGCAGCTCGGGAGGCTGGGGCCAACGTCCTGACTTTC. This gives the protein CASSEAAREAGANVLTF.

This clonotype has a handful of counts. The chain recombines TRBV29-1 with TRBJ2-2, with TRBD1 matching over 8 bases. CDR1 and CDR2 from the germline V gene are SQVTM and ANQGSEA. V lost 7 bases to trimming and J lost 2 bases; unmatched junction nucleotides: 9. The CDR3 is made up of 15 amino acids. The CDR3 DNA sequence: TGCAGCGCGACCCCCGGGACAGGAAACACCGGGGAGCTGTTTTTT. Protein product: CSATPGTGNTGELFF.

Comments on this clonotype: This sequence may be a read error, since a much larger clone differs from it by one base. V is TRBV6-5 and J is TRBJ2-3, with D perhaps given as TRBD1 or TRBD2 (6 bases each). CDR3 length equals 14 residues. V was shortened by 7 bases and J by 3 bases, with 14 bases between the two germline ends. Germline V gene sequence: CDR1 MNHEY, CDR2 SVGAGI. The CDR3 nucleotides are TGTGCCAGCATCGGTACGGGGGCAACAGATACGCAGTATTTT. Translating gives CASIGTGATDTQYF.

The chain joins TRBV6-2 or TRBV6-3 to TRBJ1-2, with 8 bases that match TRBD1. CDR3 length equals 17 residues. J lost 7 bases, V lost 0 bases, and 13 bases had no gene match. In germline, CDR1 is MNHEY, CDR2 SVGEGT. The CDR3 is CASSYSAGQGRGFGYTF. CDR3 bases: TGTGCCAGCAGTTACTCTGCAGGACAGGGAAGAGGTTTTGGCTACACCTTC.

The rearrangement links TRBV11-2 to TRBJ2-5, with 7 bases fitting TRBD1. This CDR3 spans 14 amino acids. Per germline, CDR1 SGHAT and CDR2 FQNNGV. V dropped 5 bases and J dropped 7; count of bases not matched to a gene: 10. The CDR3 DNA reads TGTGCCAGCAGCACCAGGGACAGCCCCAGGACCCAGTACTTC. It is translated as CASSTRDSPRTQYF.

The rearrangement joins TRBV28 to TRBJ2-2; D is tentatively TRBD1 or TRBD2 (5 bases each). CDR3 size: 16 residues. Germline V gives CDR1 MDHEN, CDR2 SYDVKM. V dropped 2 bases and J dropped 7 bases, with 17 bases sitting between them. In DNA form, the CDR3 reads TGTGCCAGCAGTTTAACGGGACCTGGGGGTCACGGGGAGCTGTTTTTT. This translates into CASSLTGPGGHGELFF.

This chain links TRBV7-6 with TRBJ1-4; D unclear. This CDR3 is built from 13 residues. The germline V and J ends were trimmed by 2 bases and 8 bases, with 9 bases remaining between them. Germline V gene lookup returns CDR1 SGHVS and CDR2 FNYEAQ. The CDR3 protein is CASSLSLGEKLFF. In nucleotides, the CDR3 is TGTGCCAGCAGCTTATCCCTTGGGGAAAAACTGTTTTTT.

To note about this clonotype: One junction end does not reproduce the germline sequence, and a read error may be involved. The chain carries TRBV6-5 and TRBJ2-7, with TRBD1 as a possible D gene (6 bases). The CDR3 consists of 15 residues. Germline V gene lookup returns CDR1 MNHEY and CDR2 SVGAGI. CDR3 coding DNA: TGTTCCAGCAGCCAAGGGGGTCCGGGTTCCTACGAGCAGTACTTC. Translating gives CSSSQGGPGSYEQYF.

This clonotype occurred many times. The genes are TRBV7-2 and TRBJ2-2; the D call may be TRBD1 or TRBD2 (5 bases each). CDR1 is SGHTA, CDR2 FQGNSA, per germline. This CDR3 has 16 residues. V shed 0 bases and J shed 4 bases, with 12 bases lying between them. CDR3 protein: CASSLAGTLRTGELFF. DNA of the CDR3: TGTGCCAGCAGCTTAGCGGGGACCCTCCGCACCGGGGAGCTGTTTTTT.